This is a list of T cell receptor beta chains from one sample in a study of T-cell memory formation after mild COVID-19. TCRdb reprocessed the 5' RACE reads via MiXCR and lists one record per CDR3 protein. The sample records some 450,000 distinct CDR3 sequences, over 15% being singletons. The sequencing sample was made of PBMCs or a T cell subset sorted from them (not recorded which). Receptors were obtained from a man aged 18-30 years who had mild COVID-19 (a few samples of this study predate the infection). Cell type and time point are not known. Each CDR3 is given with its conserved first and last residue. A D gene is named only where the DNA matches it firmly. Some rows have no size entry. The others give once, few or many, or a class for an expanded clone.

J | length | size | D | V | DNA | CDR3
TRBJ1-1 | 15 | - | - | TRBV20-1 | TGCAGTGCTAGAGATCCGGCGGGGGAGGGGACTGAAGCTTTCTTT | CSARDPAGEGTEAFF
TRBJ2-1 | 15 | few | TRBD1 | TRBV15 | TGTGCCACCAGCAGAGCCGGGACAGGGATGGATGAGCAGTTCTTC | CATSRAGTGMDEQFF
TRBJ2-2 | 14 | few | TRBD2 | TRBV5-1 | TGCGCCACCAAAAGCGGGGGCATCACCGGGGAGCTGTTTTTT | CATKSGGITGELFF
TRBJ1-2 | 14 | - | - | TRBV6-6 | TGTGCCAGCAGTTACTCGTCAGGATTGGATGGCTACACCTTC | CASSYSSGLDGYTF
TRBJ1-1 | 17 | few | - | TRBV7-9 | TGTGCCAGCAGCGGTTGGGGCGGCGAGGGGTTGAACACTGAAGCTTTCTTT | CASSGWGGEGLNTEAFF
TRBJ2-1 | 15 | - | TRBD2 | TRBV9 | TGTGCCAGCAGCCCAGGGACTAGCGTGCCGCGCGAGCAGTTCTTC | CASSPGTSVPREQFF
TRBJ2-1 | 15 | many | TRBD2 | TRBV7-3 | TGTGCCAGCAGCTCTTTAGCGGGGGGGCCCGCTGAGCAGTTCTTC | CASSSLAGGPAEQFF
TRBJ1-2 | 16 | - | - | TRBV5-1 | TGCGCCAGCAGTTTCCGGGGACCGTCTCCTAACTATGGCTACACCTTC | CASSFRGPSPNYGYTF
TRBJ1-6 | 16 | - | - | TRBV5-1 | TGCGCCAGCAGCACAGGACAGCACTCCTATAATTCACCCCTCCACTTT | CASSTGQHSYNSPLHF
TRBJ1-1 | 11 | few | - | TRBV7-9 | TGTGCCAGCAGCTTACTAAGGGAAGCTTTCTTT | CASSLLREAFF
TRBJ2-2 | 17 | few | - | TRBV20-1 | TGCAGTGCTAGGAACAGACTAGTTACCGCGAACACCGGGGAGCTGTTTTTT | CSARNRLVTANTGELFF